Below, one T cell receptor (beta chain) is given with its context. The antigen remains undetermined. This entry is derived from a study of CD8 T cells in ankylosing spondylitis. CDR3 length: 16 residues. Germline values: CDR1 LGHNA, CDR2 YSLEER. Trimming removed 1 base at V and 0 bases at J, with 9 bases between. Preparation of TCR beta libraries was done by quantitative 5'-RACE with molecular barcodes. MiXCR, applied by TCRdb to the 5' RACE reads, yields one record per CDR3 protein. The sample lists a few hundred thousand distinct CDR3 sequences; about 17% were seen once. Findings of the study overall: Earlier literature documents some of the motif variants in reactive arthritis synovial fluid and blood. Matched ankylosing spondylitis synovial fluid reportedly contained a significantly enriched population of disease-linked clones. There was a TCR beta motif, made of eight highly homologous variants, that appeared characteristic of ankylosing spondylitis blood.

The sample comprised blood, either unsorted or a sorted T cell fraction (not recorded which). The chain links TRBV4-3 to TRBJ2-2; a weak D match, TRBD2 (6 bases). The sequence came from a male donor with ankylosing spondylitis. The CDR3 spells CASSQVSSANTGELFF. In DNA form, the CDR3 reads TGCGCCAGCAGCCAAGTCTCTAGCGCGAACACCGGGGAGCTGTTTTTT.